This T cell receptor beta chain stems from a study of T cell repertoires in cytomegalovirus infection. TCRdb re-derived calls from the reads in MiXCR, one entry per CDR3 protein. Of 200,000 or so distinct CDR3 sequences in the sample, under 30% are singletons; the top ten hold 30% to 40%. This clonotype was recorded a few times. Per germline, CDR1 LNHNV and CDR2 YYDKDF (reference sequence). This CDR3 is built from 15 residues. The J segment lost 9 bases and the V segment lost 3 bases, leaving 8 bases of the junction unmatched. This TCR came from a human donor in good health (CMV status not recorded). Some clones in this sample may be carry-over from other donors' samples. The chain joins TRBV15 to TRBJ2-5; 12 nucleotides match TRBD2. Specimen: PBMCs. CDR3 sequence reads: CATSRMTSGGRAQYF. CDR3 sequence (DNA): TGTGCCACCAGCAGGATGACTAGCGGGGGTCGGGCCCAGTACTTC. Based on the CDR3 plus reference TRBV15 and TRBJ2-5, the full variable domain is DAMVIQNPRYQVTQFGKPVTLSCSQTLNHNVMYWYQQKSSQAPKLLFHYYDKDFNNEADTPDNFQSRRPNTSFCFLDIRSPGLGDTAMYLCATSRMTSGGRAQYFGPGTRLLVL.